The 27 T cell receptor beta chains below all came from one sample that was sequenced in a study of blood T cell repertoires in COVID-19. The protocol was immunoSEQ multiplex PCR, while the TCRdb copy is restricted to in-frame clones and leaves out a portion. Here the sample spans some 320,000 clones, under 95% being singletons. The sample comprised PBMCs or T cells enriched from blood (not recorded which). These receptors all stem from a man in his sixties who had recovered from COVID-19.

The chain uses TRBV6-1 and TRBJ1-3; D call uncertain. This CDR3 comprises 13 residues. V was cut by 1 base and J by 2 bases, with 3 bases left in between. CDR1 is MNHNS, CDR2 SASEGT, per germline. The CDR3 nucleotides are TGTGCCAGCAGTGAAGTCACTGGAAACACCATATATTTT. This gives the protein CASSEVTGNTIYF.

This clone came up once. The V call is TRBV6-2 or TRBV6-3, the J call TRBJ1-5, with D possibly being TRBD1 (5 bases). This CDR3 spans 16 amino acids. CDR1 is MNHEY, CDR2 SVGEGT, per germline. Trimming left V 0 bases short and J 12 bases short, with 21 bases between. In nucleotides, the CDR3 is TGTGCCAGCAGTTACTCAGACAAGGGGTGGACACTTGTCCAGCATTTT. It codes for CASSYSDKGWTLVQHF.

V is TRBV6-6 and J is TRBJ2-5, with 9 nucleotides matching TRBD1. V shed 0 bases and J 2 bases; nucleotides not matched to a gene: 4. The CDR3 runs 16 residues. CDR1 and CDR2 from the germline V gene are MNHNY and SVGAGI (reference sequence). CDR3: CASSYSGQGAQETQYF. The CDR3, as DNA: TGTGCCAGCAGTTACTCGGGACAGGGCGCTCAAGAGACCCAGTACTTC.

The gene calls are TRBV5-1 and TRBJ1-6; no clear D gene. Between the trimmed V and J ends, which lost 2 bases and 5 bases, there was a span of 8 bases. CDR3 length equals 14 residues. The germline CDR1 and CDR2 sequences are SGHRS and YFSETQ. DNA for the CDR3: TGCGCCAGCAGCTTTGAGGTGAATAATTCACCCCTCCACTTT. Amino acids: CASSFEVNNSPLHF.

The chain links TRBV28 to TRBJ2-5; D unresolved. Germline loops: CDR1 MDHEN, CDR2 SYDVKM. The V end lost 5 bases, the J end lost 5 bases, and 12 bases lay between the germline ends. The CDR3 covers 13 residues. CDR3 bases: TGTGCCAGCAGTCCCATCAACTACGAGACCCAGTACTTC. Translation gives CASSPINYETQYF. The full variable domain, rest sourced from reference TRBV28 and TRBJ2-5, is DVKVTQSSRYLVKRTGEKVFLECVQDMDHENMFWYRQDPGLGLRLIYFSYDVKMKEKGDIPEGYSVSREKKERFSLILESASTNQTSMYLCASSPINYETQYFGPGTRLLVL.

This CDR3 is CASRGDSGNTIYF. CDR3 bases: TGTGCCAGCAGAGGGGATTCTGGAAACACCATATATTTT. The rearrangement uses TRBV2 and TRBJ1-3, with a tentative D call TRBD1 (5 bases). V was shortened by 6 bases and J by 1 base, with 7 bases between the two germline ends. The CDR3 spans 13 residues. Germline lookup yields CDR1 SNHLY and CDR2 FYNNEI.

The V gene is TRBV2, the J gene TRBJ2-5; the D gene is possibly TRBD1 (5 bases). The CDR3 sequence is 13 residues long. V lost 7 bases, J lost 2 bases, and 11 bases lay in between. The germline gives CDR1 SNHLY, CDR2 FYNNEI. The CDR3 coding sequence is TGTGCCAGCAAAGACAGATCTCAAGAGACCCAGTACTTC. The encoded protein is CASKDRSQETQYF.

The gene calls are TRBV4-1 and TRBJ1-4, with 9 bases fitting TRBD1. The ends lost 4 bases at V and 7 bases at J; junction bases unmatched: 7. Germline assignment: CDR1 MGHRA and CDR2 YSYEKL. The CDR3 has 15 amino acids. The CDR3: CASSPGQGVREKLFF. The CDR3 DNA sequence: TGCGCCAGCAGCCCGGGACAGGGAGTTCGTGAAAAACTGTTTTTT.

CDR3 sequence: CASSLAETGGYEQYF. The CDR3 DNA follows: TGTGCCAGCAGCTTAGCAGAGACAGGGGGATACGAGCAGTACTTC. This sequence joins TRBV7-6 and TRBJ2-7; 9 nucleotides match TRBD1. Germline assignment: CDR1 SGHVS and CDR2 FNYEAQ. The junction had 4 bases not matched to a gene; V was cut back by 0 bases and J by 4 bases. The CDR3 runs 15 residues.

J is TRBJ1-2 and V is TRBV2, with a possible D match to TRBD1 (5 bases). Germline CDR1 reads SNHLY; CDR2 reads FYNNEI. There are 15 residues in the CDR3. V gave up 4 bases and J gave up 2 bases, with 14 bases separating them. The DNA for the CDR3 is TGTGCCAGCAGTGCCGAAAGGACAATCAACTATGGCTACACCTTC. Protein product: CASSAERTINYGYTF.

The rearrangement links TRBV11-2 to TRBJ2-2, with TRBD2 matching 8 bases. Germline loops: CDR1 SGHAT, CDR2 FQNNGV. CDR3 length equals 16 residues. V lost 2 bases and J lost 4; bases outside the gene matches: 6. The CDR3 nucleotides read TGTGCCAGCAGCTTAAGGACTAGCAGGGCCACCGGGGAGCTGTTTTTT. Its translation is CASSLRTSRATGELFF.

V usage is TRBV4-1 and J usage is TRBJ1-2; D perhaps matches TRBD1 (6 bases). The CDR3 is made up of 15 amino acids. Between the trimmed V and J ends, which lost 0 bases and 4 bases, there was a span of 12 bases. CDR1 is MGHRA, CDR2 YSYEKL, per germline. This CDR3 is CASSQEQGILYGYTF. CDR3 nucleotide sequence: TGCGCCAGCAGCCAAGAACAGGGTATCCTCTATGGCTACACCTTC.

The rearrangement joins TRBV5-1 to TRBJ1-4; D perhaps matches TRBD1 (6 bases). Germline CDR1 is SGHRS and CDR2 is YFSETQ. CDR3 size: 13 residues. V was pared by 0 bases and J by 6 bases, with 6 bases between. In DNA form, the CDR3 reads TGCGCCAGCAGCTTGGGGACAGATGAAAAACTGTTTTTT. As protein: CASSLGTDEKLFF.

The chain uses TRBV7-9 and TRBJ1-6; 9 nucleotides line up with TRBD1. J was trimmed by 6 bases and V by 4 bases; bases with no gene match: 4. CDR1 is SEHNR, CDR2 FQNEAQ, per germline (reference sequence). This CDR3 contains 15 residues. In DNA, the CDR3 is TGTGCCAGCAGCTCACAGGGGGCATTTAATTCACCCCTCCACTTT. This encodes CASSSQGAFNSPLHF.

J is TRBJ2-7 and V is TRBV24-1; no reliable D call. Trimming cost V 5 bases and J 3 bases, with 4 bases left between them. Germline lookup yields CDR1 KGHDR and CDR2 SFDVKD. This CDR3 region has 11 residues. The CDR3: CATSAGYEQYF. CDR3 DNA: TGTGCCACCAGTGCCGGCTACGAGCAGTACTTC.

V usage is TRBV9 and J usage is TRBJ2-5; 12 positions agree with TRBD2. The trim removed 0 bases at V and 5 bases at J, leaving 2 bases unmatched. In germline, CDR1 is SGDLS, CDR2 YYNGEE. There are 15 residues in the CDR3. The CDR3 sequence: CASSVGGTSGETQYF. The CDR3 DNA is TGTGCCAGCAGCGTAGGGGGGACTAGCGGGGAGACCCAGTACTTC. Full variable domain (rest looked up from reference TRBV9 and TRBJ2-5): DSGVTQTPKHLITATGQRVTLRCSPRSGDLSVYWYQQSLDQGLQFLIQYYNGEERAKGNILERFSAQQFPDLHSELNLSSLELGDSALYFCASSVGGTSGETQYFGPGTRLLVL.

Worth noting for this clone: The sample holds other DNA sequences that translate to the same CDR3. The chain uses TRBV20-1 and TRBJ2-7; TRBD1 is a possible D gene (5 bases). This CDR3 region has 11 residues. V was clipped by 2 bases and J by 4 bases, with 6 bases between them. CDR1 and CDR2 (germline): DFQATT, SNEGSKA (reference sequence). The CDR3 here is CSARQGYEQYF. The CDR3 bases are TGCAGTGCTAGACAGGGATACGAGCAGTACTTC.

This rearrangement joins TRBV18 to TRBJ2-2; D ambiguous. The CDR3 spans 13 residues. Trimming took 5 bases from V and 1 from J, leaving 5 bases between them. In germline, CDR1 is KGHSH, CDR2 LQKENI. The CDR3 DNA follows: TGTGCCAGCTCAAACGGGAACACCGGGGAGCTGTTTTTT. It yields the protein CASSNGNTGELFF.

The chain is built from TRBV9 and TRBJ2-2; D remains ambiguous. The CDR3 contains 12 residues. The V and J ends lost 3 bases and 5 bases respectively, with 5 bases between them. Germline assignment: CDR1 SGDLS and CDR2 YYNGEE. The CDR3 is CASSATTGELFF. The CDR3 region has the DNA TGTGCCAGCAGCGCCACAACCGGGGAGCTGTTTTTT.

V is TRBV6-2 or TRBV6-3 and J is TRBJ2-7, with D tentatively TRBD1 (5 bases). Germline CDR1 and CDR2: MNHEY and SVGEGT. The CDR3 is 17 amino acids. The ends were cut back, 0 bases at V and 5 bases at J, with 20 bases in the middle. In DNA form, the CDR3 reads TGTGCCAGCAGTTACTCGAAGTGGGAAGGGGCATTGAACGAGCAGTACTTC. It encodes CASSYSKWEGALNEQYF.

The rearrangement uses TRBV30 and TRBJ1-5; D is perhaps TRBD1 (5 bases). This CDR3 spans 14 amino acids. V gave up 3 bases and J gave up 1 base, with 10 bases separating them. Germline CDR1 reads GTSNPN; CDR2 reads SVGIG (reference sequence). Here the CDR3 DNA reads TGTGCCTGGAGCAAGGGGTGGAGCAATCAGCCCCAGCATTTT. This codes for CAWSKGWSNQPQHF.

The chain employs TRBV19 and TRBJ1-6; TRBD1 is a possible D gene (5 bases). Germline-derived CDR1 and CDR2 are LNHDA and SQIVND (reference sequence). V shed 2 bases and J shed 10 bases, with 12 bases lying between them. CDR3 size: 14 residues. The chain's CDR3 is CASSISGSRSPLHF. The CDR3 bases are TGTGCCAGTAGTATATCAGGGTCAAGGTCACCCCTCCACTTT.

This clone was recorded a few times. The chain uses TRBV2 and TRBJ1-1; 7 bases agree with TRBD1. CDR3 length: 11 residues. The ends lost 5 bases at V and 7 bases at J; junction bases unmatched: 1. The V gene's germline CDR1 is SNHLY and CDR2 FYNNEI. CDR3 DNA: TGTGCCAGCAGTCCAGGGGGTGAAGCTTTCTTT. As protein: CASSPGGEAFF.

This clone has a single count. J is TRBJ2-3 and V is TRBV5-1, with D tentatively TRBD2 (5 bases). CDR1 and CDR2 (germline): SGHRS, YFSETQ. Trimming stripped 5 bases from V and 1 base from J, with 5 bases between. The CDR3 is 12 amino acids. The CDR3 loop reads CASRLGTDTQYF. In DNA form, the CDR3 reads TGCGCCAGCAGACTAGGCACAGATACGCAGTATTTT.

The rearrangement joins TRBV9 to TRBJ2-2; D is undetermined. There are 13 residues in the CDR3. The ends were cut back, 3 bases at V and 5 bases at J, with 8 bases in the middle. Germline CDR1 reads SGDLS; CDR2 reads YYNGEE. As DNA, the CDR3 is TGTGCCAGCAGCGATACAGATACCGGGGAGCTGTTTTTT. It yields the protein CASSDTDTGELFF.

The rearrangement uses TRBV7-9 and TRBJ2-2; 9 positions agree with TRBD2. Germline assignment: CDR1 SEHNR and CDR2 FQNEAQ (reference sequence). Losses at the gene ends were 5 bases for V and 2 bases for J; bases not matched to a gene: 9. CDR3 length: 17 amino acids. CDR3 coding DNA: TGTGCCAGCAGCGCCAAAGGTAGCGGGGGAAACACCGGGGAGCTGTTTTTT. It codes for CASSAKGSGGNTGELFF. Together with reference TRBV7-9 and TRBJ2-2, the CDR3 gives the full variable domain: DTGVSQNPRHKITKRGQNVTFRCDPISEHNRLYWYRQTLGQGPEFLTYFQNEAQLEKSRLLSDRFSAERPKGSFSTLEIQRTEQGDSAMYLCASSAKGSGGNTGELFFGEGSRLTVL.

The chain joins TRBV27 to TRBJ2-3; 9 nucleotides align to TRBD2. V lost 7 bases, J lost 4 bases, and 3 bases stayed unmatched. Germline-derived CDR1 and CDR2 are MNHEY and SMNVEV (reference sequence). This CDR3 contains 13 residues. The CDR3 nucleotides read TGTGCCAGCAAGGGACTAGCAGCAGATACGCAGTATTTT. Protein sequence: CASKGLAADTQYF.